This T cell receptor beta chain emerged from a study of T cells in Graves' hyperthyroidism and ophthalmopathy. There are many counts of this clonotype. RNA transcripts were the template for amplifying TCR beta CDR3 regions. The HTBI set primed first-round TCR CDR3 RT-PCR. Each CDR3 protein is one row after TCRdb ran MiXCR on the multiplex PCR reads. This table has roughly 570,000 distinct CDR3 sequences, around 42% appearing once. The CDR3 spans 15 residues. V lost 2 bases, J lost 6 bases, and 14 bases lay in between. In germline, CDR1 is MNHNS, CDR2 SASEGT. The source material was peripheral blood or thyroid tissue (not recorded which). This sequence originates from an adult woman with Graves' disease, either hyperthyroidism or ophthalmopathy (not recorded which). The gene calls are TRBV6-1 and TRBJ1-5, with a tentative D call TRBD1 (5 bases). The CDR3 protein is CASSELGDSIQPQHF. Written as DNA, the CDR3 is TGTGCCAGCAGTGAATTGGGGGATTCCATTCAGCCCCAGCATTTT.